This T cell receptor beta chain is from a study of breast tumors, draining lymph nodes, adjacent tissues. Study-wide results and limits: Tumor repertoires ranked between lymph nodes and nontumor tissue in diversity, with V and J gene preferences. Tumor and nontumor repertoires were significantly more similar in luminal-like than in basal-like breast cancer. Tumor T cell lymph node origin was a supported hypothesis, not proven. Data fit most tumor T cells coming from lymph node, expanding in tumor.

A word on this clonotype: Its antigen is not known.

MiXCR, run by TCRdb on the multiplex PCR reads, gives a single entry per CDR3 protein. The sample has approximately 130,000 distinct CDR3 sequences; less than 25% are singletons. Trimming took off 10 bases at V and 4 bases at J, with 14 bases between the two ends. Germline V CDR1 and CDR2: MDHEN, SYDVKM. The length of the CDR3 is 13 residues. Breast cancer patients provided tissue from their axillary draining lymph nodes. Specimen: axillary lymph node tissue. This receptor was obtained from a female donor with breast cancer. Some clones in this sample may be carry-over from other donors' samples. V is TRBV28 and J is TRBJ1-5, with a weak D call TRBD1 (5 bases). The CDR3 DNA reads TGTGCCACCATGACAGCCATTAATCAGCCCCAGCATTTT. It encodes CATMTAINQPQHF.